What follows are 11 T cell receptor beta chains derived from one specimen sequenced in a study of patients and donors after allogeneic stem cell transplantation. TCRdb re-called the RT-PCR reads through MiXCR, storing one row per CDR3 protein. The table shows approximately 410,000 distinct CDR3 sequences, with approximately 16% occurring only once. The specimen sequenced was blood, either unsorted or a sorted T cell fraction (not recorded which). These receptors originate from a human donor who was either an allogeneic HSCT recipient or a stem cell or donor lymphocyte infusion donor (not recorded which). It is not recorded whose cells these are; they may come from a transplant donor.

The rearrangement joins TRBV6-1 to TRBJ2-7; perhaps TRBD2 as D (6 bases). CDR3 length: 14 residues. Germline CDR1 and CDR2: MNHNS and SASEGT. V was trimmed by 4 bases and J by 4 bases, leaving 14 bases between them. The CDR3 is CASSAGPGRYEQYF. The CDR3 DNA follows: TGTGCCAGCAGTGCGGGGCCAGGGAGGTACGAGCAGTACTTC.

CDR3 coding DNA: TGCGCCAGCAGCCCCTTCTTACTCCTTAGCTCCTACAATGAGCAGTTCTTC. Its protein product is CASSPFLLLSSYNEQFF. The chain links TRBV4-3 to TRBJ2-1; no clear D gene. Per germline, CDR1 LGHNA and CDR2 YSLEER. Trimming removed 4 bases at V and 0 bases at J, with 16 bases between. The CDR3 length is 17 residues.

V is TRBV7-9 and J is TRBJ1-2, with 7 bases matching TRBD1. Trimming took 5 bases from V and 8 from J; bases not matched to a gene: 11. Germline V CDR1 and CDR2: SEHNR, FQNEAQ (reference sequence). The CDR3 totals 14 residues. The CDR3 spells CASSRSRGLKGYTF. For the CDR3, the DNA is TGTGCCAGCAGCCGGTCGAGGGGGCTGAAAGGCTACACCTTC.

Many counts were recorded for this clonotype. CDR3: CSGPSPQGYQETQYF. In DNA form, the CDR3 reads TGCAGCGGCCCTTCCCCTCAGGGTTACCAAGAGACCCAGTACTTC. This chain connects TRBV29-1 to TRBJ2-5, with D tentatively TRBD1 (5 bases). The germline V gene encodes CDR1 SQVTM and CDR2 ANQGSEA. There are 15 residues in the CDR3. V lost 7 bases, J lost 0 bases, and 18 bases lay in between. Supplemented by reference TRBV29-1 and TRBJ2-5, the full variable domain reads SAVISQKPSRDICQRGTSLTIQCQVDSQVTMMFWYRQQPGQSLTLIATANQGSEATYESGFVIDKFPISRPNLTFSTLTVSNMSPEDSSIYLCSGPSPQGYQETQYFGPGTRLLVL.

The chain carries TRBV20-1 and TRBJ2-3; TRBD2 matches 9 bases. V lost 6 bases to trimming and J lost 6 bases; unmatched junction nucleotides: 10. Germline values: CDR1 DFQATT, CDR2 SNEGSKA (reference sequence). CDR3 length: 14 residues. CDR3 in amino acids: CSAMTSGRGDTQYF. The CDR3 DNA follows: TGCAGTGCAATGACTAGCGGCCGGGGGGATACGCAGTATTTT.

This sequence joins TRBV9 and TRBJ2-3; perhaps D is TRBD1 or TRBD2 (5 bases each). Trimming took off 4 bases at V and 4 bases at J, with 19 bases between the two ends. Germline V lookup: CDR1 SGDLS, CDR2 YYNGEE. CDR3 length: 16 amino acids. CDR3 nucleotide sequence: TGTGCCAGCAGCCCCCCCAGGGCAGAGGGGCCAGATACGCAGTATTTT. Translated, it gives CASSPPRAEGPDTQYF. The full variable domain, its missing parts supplied by reference TRBV9 and TRBJ2-3, is DSGVTQTPKHLITATGQRVTLRCSPRSGDLSVYWYQQSLDQGLQFLIQYYNGEERAKGNILERFSAQQFPDLHSELNLSSLELGDSALYFCASSPPRAEGPDTQYFGPGTRLTVL.

This rearrangement joins TRBV23-1 to TRBJ2-5, with 9 positions matching TRBD1. TRBV23-1 is an ORF, with its function uncertain. The CDR3 runs to 16 residues. V lost 6 bases and J lost 0; bases outside the gene matches: 8. The CDR3 DNA is TGCGCCAGCAGGGGACAGGGTAGACGGTACCAAGAGACCCAGTACTTC. Translating it yields CASRGQGRRYQETQYF.

Many counts were recorded for this clonotype. CDR3 loop: CALGQSYNEQFF. The CDR3, as DNA: TGTGCCCTAGGGCAATCCTACAATGAGCAGTTCTTC. This chain joins TRBV12-3 or TRBV12-4 and TRBJ2-1; D call uncertain. This CDR3 has 12 residues. The V end lost 11 bases, the J end lost 1 base, and 9 bases lay between the germline ends.

This clonotype was detected a few times. The chain joins TRBV7-3 to TRBJ1-2; D remains unclear. Between the trimmed V and J ends, which lost 2 bases and 8 bases, there was a span of 15 bases. Looked up from germline, CDR1 is SGHTA and CDR2 is FQGTGA. This CDR3 has 14 residues. CDR3 loop: CASSLEVAVSGYTF. The DNA for the CDR3 is TGTGCCAGCAGCTTAGAAGTGGCTGTCTCCGGCTACACCTTC. Based on the CDR3 plus reference TRBV7-3 and TRBJ1-2, the full variable domain is GAGVSQTPSNKVTEKGKYVELRCDPISGHTALYWYRQSLGQGPEFLIYFQGTGAADDSGLPNDRFFAVRPEGSVSTLKIQRTERGDSAVYLCASSLEVAVSGYTFGSGTRLTVV.

This clonotype showed up just a few times. The chain links TRBV7-9 to TRBJ1-2; no definite D call. Germline CDR1 is SEHNR and CDR2 is FQNEAQ (reference sequence). V lost 1 base and J lost 0, with 9 bases in between. This CDR3 comprises 15 residues. CDR3 region: CASSLVPSSNYGYTF. CDR3 sequence (DNA): TGTGCCAGCAGCTTAGTGCCGAGCTCTAACTATGGCTACACCTTC.

The rearrangement uses TRBV5-1 and TRBJ2-3; D uncertain. CDR3 length: 18 amino acids. The V and J ends lost 0 bases and 4 bases respectively, with 21 bases between them. Germline CDR1 SGHRS, CDR2 YFSETQ. CDR3 DNA: TGCGCCAGCAGCTTGGGGACCCTGGGTGCCCTATTCGCAGATACGCAGTATTTT. It encodes CASSLGTLGALFADTQYF.